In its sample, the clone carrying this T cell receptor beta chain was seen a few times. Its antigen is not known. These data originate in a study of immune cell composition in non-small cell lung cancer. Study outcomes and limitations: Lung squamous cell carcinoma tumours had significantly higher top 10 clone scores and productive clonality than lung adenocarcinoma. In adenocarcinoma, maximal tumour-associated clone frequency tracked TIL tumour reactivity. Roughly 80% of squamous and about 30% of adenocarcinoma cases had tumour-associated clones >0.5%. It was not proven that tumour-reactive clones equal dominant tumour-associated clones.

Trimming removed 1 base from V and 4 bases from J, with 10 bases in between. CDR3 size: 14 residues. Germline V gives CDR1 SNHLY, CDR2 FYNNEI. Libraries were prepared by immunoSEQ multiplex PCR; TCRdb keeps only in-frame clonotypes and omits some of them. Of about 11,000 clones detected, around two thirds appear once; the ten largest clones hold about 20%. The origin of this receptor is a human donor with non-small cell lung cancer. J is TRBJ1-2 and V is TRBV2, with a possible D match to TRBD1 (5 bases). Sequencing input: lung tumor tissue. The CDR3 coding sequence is TGTGCCAGCAGTGAAGACAGGAGAGGCTATGGCTACACCTTC. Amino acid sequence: CASSEDRRGYGYTF.